The 32 T cell receptor beta chains below were found in one sample sequenced in a study of regulatory T cells in long-lasting Graves disease. Time point: persistent/refractory GD, antithyroid drugs over 5 years with positive TRAb. Isolated PBMC RNA provided the starting material for the TCR library. Arm-PCR with iRepertoire HTBI primers amplified the CDR3 regions for these TCR beta libraries. One entry per CDR3 protein results from TCRdb running MiXCR on the multiplex PCR reads. The profile shows under 450,000 distinct CDR3 sequences, about 23% of them singletons. The source material was peripheral blood mononuclear cells (PBMCs), sampled when the disease was refractory, from a patient treated with antithyroid drugs. The receptor set was obtained from a woman between 40 and 50 years old with Graves disease.

V usage is TRBV5-5 and J usage is TRBJ2-7; 8 nucleotides align to TRBD1. The CDR3 runs to 14 residues. J was trimmed by 3 bases and V by 0 bases; bases with no gene match: 2. Germline CDR1 is SGHKS and CDR2 is YYEKEE (reference sequence). In DNA form, the CDR3 reads TGTGCCAGCAGCTTGGACAGGGGGTACTACGAGCAGTACTTC. Translation gives CASSLDRGYYEQYF.

This clonotype has a count of ten or more. The rearrangement joins TRBV14 to TRBJ2-5, with 12 bases fitting TRBD2. The CDR3 is 15 amino acids. V was pared by 2 bases and J by 5 bases, with 3 bases of the junction left unmatched. Germline V gene data show CDR1 as SGHDN and CDR2 as FVKESK. CDR3 coding DNA: TGTGCCAGCAGCCAATATGGACTAGCGGGGGAGACCCAGTACTTC. This gives the protein CASSQYGLAGETQYF. The full variable domain, rest sourced from reference TRBV14 and TRBJ2-5, is EAGVTQFPSHSVIEKGQTVTLRCDPISGHDNLYWYRRVMGKEIKFLLHFVKESKQDESGMPNNRFLAERTGGTYSTLKVQPAELEDSGVYFCASSQYGLAGETQYFGPGTRLLVL.

This clonotype was counted once. The chain uses TRBV6-1 and TRBJ1-2; TRBD1 matches at 7 bases. This CDR3 is 14 amino acids long. V gave up 3 bases and J gave up 4 bases; unmatched junction bases: 5. Germline V gene data show CDR1 as MNHNS and CDR2 as SASEGT. The CDR3 coding sequence is TGTGCCAGCAGTGAGACAGGGCAAGGCTATGGCTACACCTTC. Protein sequence: CASSETGQGYGYTF.

The V gene is TRBV2, the J gene TRBJ2-5; 15 bases are shared with TRBD2. J was trimmed by 5 bases and V by 8 bases; bases with no gene match: 3. The germline CDR1 and CDR2 sequences are SNHLY and FYNNEI. The CDR3 totals 14 residues. The CDR3 nucleotides read TGTGCCAGCGGGGGACTAGCGGGAGGTGAGACCCAGTACTTC. This gives the protein CASGGLAGGETQYF.

This clonotype was counted a few times. One junction end does not reproduce the germline sequence, and a read error may be involved. This rearrangement joins TRBV5-1 to TRBJ2-7; D is perhaps TRBD2 (6 bases). This CDR3 has 15 residues. Germline V gives CDR1 SGHRS, CDR2 YFSETQ. In DNA, the CDR3 is TGCGCCAGCAGCTTACACGCGGGACGGCCCTACGAGCAGTGCTTC. Translating it yields CASSLHAGRPYEQCF.

This clonotype was seen repeatedly, ten times or more. This rearrangement joins TRBV7-8 to TRBJ2-4, with 8 bases matching TRBD1. From germline, CDR1 is SGHVS and CDR2 FQNEAQ. The CDR3 contains 17 residues. V lost 5 bases to trimming and J lost 1 base; unmatched junction nucleotides: 10. CDR3 in DNA: TGTGCCAGCAGCCAAATCCACAGGGACAGGGCCAAAAACATTCAGTACTTC. Translating gives CASSQIHRDRAKNIQYF.

This clonotype appeared many times. The chain joins TRBV12-3 or TRBV12-4 to TRBJ2-7; 8 bases agree with TRBD2. Germline trimming cut 8 bases from V and 7 bases from J; bases unmatched to any gene: 7. The CDR3 spans 12 residues. The CDR3 spells CASLAGGGEQYF. In DNA form, the CDR3 reads TGTGCCAGCCTTGCCGGGGGGGGGGAGCAGTACTTC.

This clonotype was seen many times. This sequence joins TRBV2 and TRBJ2-5; D may be TRBD1 (6 bases). CDR1 is SNHLY and CDR2 is FYNNEI in the germline V gene. The V and J ends lost 5 bases and 3 bases respectively, with 10 bases between them. This CDR3 has 13 amino acids. CDR3 coding DNA: TGTGCCAGCAGTAAGGACAGTAAAGAGACCCAGTACTTC. Translating gives CASSKDSKETQYF.

There are many counts of this clonotype. The rearrangement uses TRBV28 and TRBJ1-2; D gene unclear. There are 12 residues in the CDR3. V lost 3 bases and J lost 4, with 6 bases in between. Germline V gives CDR1 MDHEN, CDR2 SYDVKM. This CDR3 is CASSFSSYGYTF. CDR3 DNA: TGTGCCAGCAGTTTTAGCAGCTATGGCTACACCTTC.

This clonotype has ten or more counts. The genes are TRBV7-3 and TRBJ2-7; 10 bases align to TRBD2. The CDR3 has 14 residues. The V and J ends lost 0 bases and 7 bases, in that order; junction bases with no gene match: 3. CDR1 and CDR2 (germline): SGHTA, FQGTGA. CDR3 bases: TGTGCCAGCAGCTTAACGGCACTAGCGGGAGAGCAGTACTTC. Translating it yields CASSLTALAGEQYF.

The chain carries TRBV19 and TRBJ2-7, with 10 bases fitting TRBD1. V lost 4 bases to trimming and J lost 5 bases; unmatched junction nucleotides: 8. CDR3 length: 15 amino acids. Germline CDR1 reads LNHDA; CDR2 reads SQIVND (reference sequence). This chain's CDR3 is CASSKGDRGEDEQYF. The CDR3 DNA reads as TGTGCCAGTAGTAAGGGGGACAGGGGAGAGGACGAGCAGTACTTC. The full variable domain, with the rest looked up from reference TRBV19 and TRBJ2-7, is DGGITQSPKYLFRKEGQNVTLSCEQNLNHDAMYWYRQDPGQGLRLIYYSQIVNDFQKGDIAEGYSVSREKKESFPLTVTSAQKNPTAFYLCASSKGDRGEDEQYFGPGTRLTVT.

Points on this clonotype: The CDR3 carries no conserved terminal phenylalanine or tryptophan, so it likely arises from a read error. V usage is TRBV7-6 and J usage is TRBJ2-2; D is unresolved. Germline values: CDR1 SGHVS, CDR2 FNYEAQ. The germline V and J ends were trimmed by 5 bases and 3 bases, with 10 bases remaining between them. The CDR3 is made up of 14 amino acids. CDR3 protein: CASSPRPYTGELFL. CDR3 coding DNA: TGTGCCAGCAGCCCACGACCGTACACCGGGGAGCTGTTTCTT.

The gene calls are TRBV4-1 and TRBJ2-3, with D perhaps assigned TRBD1 or TRBD2 (6 bases each). Per germline, CDR1 MGHRA and CDR2 YSYEKL. The CDR3 is 18 residues long. The V end lost 3 bases, the J end lost 0 bases, and 19 bases lay between the germline ends. Here the CDR3 reads CASSQAGEAGLSTDTQYF. For the CDR3, the DNA is TGCGCCAGCAGCCAGGCAGGGGAAGCGGGCCTTAGCACAGATACGCAGTATTTT.

This clonotype has ten or more counts. The V and J genes are TRBV27 and TRBJ2-7; TRBD2 agrees at 7 bases. The ends lost 6 bases at V and 8 bases at J; junction bases unmatched: 10. The CDR3 has 13 amino acids. Germline V gene sequence: CDR1 MNHEY, CDR2 SMNVEV (reference sequence). The CDR3 is CASSAFQGGKQYF. In DNA form, the CDR3 reads TGTGCCAGCAGCGCATTTCAGGGAGGGAAGCAGTACTTC.

This clonotype was detected ten times or more. This chain uses TRBV2 with TRBJ1-6; 9 bases align to TRBD1. The CDR3 length is 17 residues. The trim removed 5 bases at V and 1 base at J, leaving 6 bases unmatched. CDR1 and CDR2 (germline): SNHLY, FYNNEI. For the CDR3, the DNA is TGTGCCAGCAGTAGATGGACAGGGGAGTCCTATAATTCACCCCTCCACTTT. It encodes CASSRWTGESYNSPLHF.

This clonotype has at least ten counts. The chain carries TRBV11-2 and TRBJ2-7; no clear D gene. The CDR3 is made up of 15 amino acids. V gave up 1 base and J gave up 2 bases, with 12 bases separating them. Germline CDR1 reads SGHAT; CDR2 reads FQNNGV. CDR3 in amino acids: CASSLVNGQAYEQYF. The DNA of the CDR3 is TGTGCCAGCAGCTTAGTAAACGGTCAGGCCTACGAGCAGTACTTC.

This clonotype showed up many times. The rearrangement joins TRBV28 to TRBJ1-1; D perhaps matches TRBD1 (5 bases). This CDR3 has 14 amino acids. Germline V lookup: CDR1 MDHEN, CDR2 SYDVKM. V was pared by 0 bases and J by 4 bases, with 9 bases between. The CDR3 DNA sequence: TGTGCCAGCAGTTTATGGCAGGGAGGCACTGAAGCTTTCTTT. This codes for CASSLWQGGTEAFF.

Ten or more counts support this clonotype. The chain is built from TRBV2 and TRBJ1-5; D is ambiguous. This CDR3 contains 13 residues. Germline-derived CDR1 and CDR2 are SNHLY and FYNNEI. Trimming stripped 6 bases from V and 4 bases from J, with 10 bases between. The CDR3: CASRNLFNQPQHF. CDR3 in DNA: TGTGCCAGCAGGAACCTGTTTAATCAGCCCCAGCATTTT.

A few counts support this clonotype. V usage is TRBV19 and J usage is TRBJ2-7, with a weak D call TRBD1 (5 bases). V gave up 5 bases and J gave up 3 bases, with 17 bases separating them. The CDR3 runs 15 residues. Germline V gene data show CDR1 as LNHDA and CDR2 as SQIVND (reference sequence). As DNA, the CDR3 is TGTGCCAGTAGTCCGGGCCAGGGCTTCCTCTACGAGCAGTACTTC. Protein product: CASSPGQGFLYEQYF.

The rearrangement links TRBV4-1 to TRBJ1-4; D remains unclear. Germline V gene sequence: CDR1 MGHRA, CDR2 YSYEKL. V lost 4 bases and J 8 bases, leaving 11 bases between the germline ends. The CDR3 runs 13 residues. The CDR3 protein is CASSRTSGEKLFF. The CDR3 bases are TGCGCCAGCAGCCGCACCTCGGGGGAAAAACTGTTTTTT.

This clonotype was detected only a few times. The chain links TRBV2 to TRBJ2-1; 7 bases agree with TRBD2. V lost 5 bases, J lost 0 bases, and 4 bases stayed unmatched. The germline V gene encodes CDR1 SNHLY and CDR2 FYNNEI. The CDR3 is made up of 15 amino acids. Here the CDR3 reads CASSRLAASYNEQFF. The CDR3 DNA sequence: TGTGCCAGCAGTAGACTAGCTGCCTCCTACAATGAGCAGTTCTTC. Supplemented by reference TRBV2 and TRBJ2-1, the full variable domain reads EPEVTQTPSHQVTQMGQEVILRCVPISNHLYFYWYRQILGQKVEFLVSFYNNEISEKSEIFDDQFSVERPDGSNFTLKIRSTKLEDSAMYFCASSRLAASYNEQFFGPGTRLTVL.

This clonotype appeared many times. This chain links TRBV12-3 or TRBV12-4 with TRBJ1-6, with 8 bases fitting TRBD1. The V and J ends lost 6 bases and 1 base, in that order; junction bases with no gene match: 8. The CDR3 sequence is 17 residues long. The CDR3 nucleotides read TGTGCCAGCAGCCAGACCCAGGGGGCGTCCTATAATTCACCCCTCCACTTT. Translation gives CASSQTQGASYNSPLHF.

The chain employs TRBV30 and TRBJ2-7; 13 bases match TRBD2. The ends lost 0 bases at V and 6 bases at J; junction bases unmatched: 2. This CDR3 region has 14 residues. The germline gives CDR1 GTSNPN, CDR2 SVGIG (reference sequence). The CDR3, as DNA: TGTGCCTGGAGTGTAGGACTAGCGGGAGTCGAGCAGTACTTC. It is translated as CAWSVGLAGVEQYF.

V and J are TRBV27 and TRBJ2-3; D may match TRBD1 or TRBD2 (5 bases each). The length of the CDR3 is 16 residues. The germline V gene encodes CDR1 MNHEY and CDR2 SMNVEV (reference sequence). Trimming shortened V by 5 bases and J by 2 bases, and 17 bases separated the two germline ends. As DNA, the CDR3 is TGTGCCAGCAGTCCTAGCTCTGGGGGATTCACAGATACGCAGTATTTT. It specifies CASSPSSGGFTDTQYF.

This chain connects TRBV30 to TRBJ1-5, with 9 bases that match TRBD1. The CDR3 consists of 14 residues. CDR1 is GTSNPN, CDR2 SVGIG, per germline (reference sequence). The junction had 7 bases not matched to a gene; V was cut back by 5 bases and J by 5 bases. CDR3 in amino acids: CAWARTGEDQPQHF. In nucleotides, the CDR3 is TGTGCCTGGGCTCGGACAGGGGAGGATCAGCCCCAGCATTTT.

The chain uses TRBV15 and TRBJ1-5; unclear D gene. This CDR3 is built from 14 residues. V dropped 3 bases and J dropped 9 bases, with 15 bases sitting between them. Germline V lookup: CDR1 LNHNV, CDR2 YYDKDF (reference sequence). The CDR3: CATSRLPGSGPQHF. The CDR3 DNA is TGTGCCACCAGCAGGCTGCCCGGGTCGGGGCCCCAGCATTTT.

The table lists this clonotype with many counts. The rearrangement uses TRBV11-2 and TRBJ2-7; 9 bases line up with TRBD1. The V gene's germline CDR1 is SGHAT and CDR2 FQNNGV. Trimming at V came to 1 base and at J to 6 bases, leaving 4 bases not matched to a gene. This CDR3 has 14 residues. The CDR3 nucleotides read TGTGCCAGCAGCTTAGGGACAGGGGTCGGCGAGCAGTACTTC. Protein product: CASSLGTGVGEQYF.

This clonotype was detected ten times or more. V and J are TRBV2 and TRBJ1-1; D call uncertain. The CDR3 has 14 residues. CDR1 is SNHLY, CDR2 FYNNEI, per germline. Trimming cost V 6 bases and J 0 bases, with 11 bases left between them. The CDR3 DNA reads as TGTGCCAGCAGCGAAACCGTTATGAACACTGAAGCTTTCTTT. The encoded protein is CASSETVMNTEAFF.

This clonotype was detected a few times. V and J are TRBV7-3 and TRBJ2-7; D is unresolved. The germline V and J ends were trimmed by 5 bases and 6 bases, with 14 bases remaining between them. Germline-derived CDR1 and CDR2 are SGHTA and FQGTGA. The CDR3 is 13 amino acids. CDR3 protein: CASSTLTGREQYF. The CDR3 DNA follows: TGTGCCAGCAGCACACTAACCGGGCGCGAGCAGTACTTC.

In this sample, this clonotype turned up many times. The genes are TRBV19 and TRBJ1-1, with D perhaps matching TRBD1 (5 bases). V lost 9 bases and J 0 bases, leaving 17 bases between the germline ends. This CDR3 is 15 amino acids long. CDR1 is LNHDA and CDR2 is SQIVND in the germline V gene (reference sequence). The CDR3 DNA is TGTGCCAGCACTAAAACGGGACGGCTGAACACTGAAGCTTTCTTT. This gives the protein CASTKTGRLNTEAFF.

A few counts support this clonotype. The chain is built from TRBV20-1 and TRBJ1-5; D unclear. The CDR3 contains 14 residues. Germline CDR1 is DFQATT and CDR2 is SNEGSKA (reference sequence). With 0 bases removed from V and 4 bases from J, the gap between germline ends came to 10 bases. The CDR3 coding sequence is TGCAGTGCTAGAGATCCGACGGGTAATCAGCCCCAGCATTTT. It codes for CSARDPTGNQPQHF.

V usage is TRBV28 and J usage is TRBJ1-2; D unclear. V was cut by 6 bases and J by 7 bases, with 6 bases left in between. The germline gives CDR1 MDHEN, CDR2 SYDVKM. CDR3 size: 10 residues. In DNA form, the CDR3 reads TGTGCCAGCAGCCGCTTTGGCTACACCTTC. Translation: CASSRFGYTF.